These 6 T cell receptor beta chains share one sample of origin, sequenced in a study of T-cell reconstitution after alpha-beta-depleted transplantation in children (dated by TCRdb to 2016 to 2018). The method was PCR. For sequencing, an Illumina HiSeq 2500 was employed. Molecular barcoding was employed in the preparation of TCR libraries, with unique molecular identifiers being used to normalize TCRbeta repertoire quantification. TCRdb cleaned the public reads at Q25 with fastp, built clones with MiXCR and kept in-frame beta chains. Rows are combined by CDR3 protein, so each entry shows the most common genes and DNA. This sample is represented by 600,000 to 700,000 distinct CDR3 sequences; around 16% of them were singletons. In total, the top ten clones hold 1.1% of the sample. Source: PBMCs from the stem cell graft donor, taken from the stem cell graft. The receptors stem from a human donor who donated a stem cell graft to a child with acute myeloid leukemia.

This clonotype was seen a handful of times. CDR3 residues: CATSDGGTEGFYGYTF. In nucleotides, the CDR3 is TGTGCCACCAGTGATGGGGGGACAGAGGGATTCTATGGCTACACCTTC. The chain carries TRBV24-1 and TRBJ1-2; 7 bases map to TRBD1. The length of the CDR3 is 16 residues. Germline V gives CDR1 KGHDR, CDR2 SFDVKD. Trimming cost V 3 bases and J 4 bases; bases outside gene matches: 10.

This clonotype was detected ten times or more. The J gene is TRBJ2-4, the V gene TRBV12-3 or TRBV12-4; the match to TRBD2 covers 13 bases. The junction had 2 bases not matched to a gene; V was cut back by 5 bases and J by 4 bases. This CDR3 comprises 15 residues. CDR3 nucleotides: TGTGCCAGCAGTCGACTAGCGGGGGGAAAAAACATTCAGTACTTC. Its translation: CASSRLAGGKNIQYF.

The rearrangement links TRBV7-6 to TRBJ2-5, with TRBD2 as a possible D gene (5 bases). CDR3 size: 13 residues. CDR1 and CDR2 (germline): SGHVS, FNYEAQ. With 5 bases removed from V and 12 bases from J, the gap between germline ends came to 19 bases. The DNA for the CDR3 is TGTGCCAGCAGCCTTAAGTACGAGGCAGCGGAGTACTTC. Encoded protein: CASSLKYEAAEYF.

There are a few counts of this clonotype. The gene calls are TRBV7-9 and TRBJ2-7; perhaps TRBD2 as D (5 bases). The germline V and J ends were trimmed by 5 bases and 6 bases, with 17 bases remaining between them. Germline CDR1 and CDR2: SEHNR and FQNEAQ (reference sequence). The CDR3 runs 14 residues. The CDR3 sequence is CASSPLTGKGEQYF. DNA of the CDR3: TGTGCCAGCAGCCCCCTAACGGGAAAAGGCGAGCAGTACTTC.

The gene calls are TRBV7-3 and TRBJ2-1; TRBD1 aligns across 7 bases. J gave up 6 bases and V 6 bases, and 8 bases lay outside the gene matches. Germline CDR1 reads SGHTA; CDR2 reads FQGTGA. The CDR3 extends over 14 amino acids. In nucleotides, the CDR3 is TGTGCCAGCAGTCATACAGGGGAGAGCAATGAGCAGTTCTTC. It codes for CASSHTGESNEQFF.

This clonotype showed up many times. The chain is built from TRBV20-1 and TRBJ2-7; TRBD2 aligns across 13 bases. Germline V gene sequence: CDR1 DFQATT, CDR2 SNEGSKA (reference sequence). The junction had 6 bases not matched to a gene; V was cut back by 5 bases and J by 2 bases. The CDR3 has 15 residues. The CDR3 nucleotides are TGCAGTGCTTCGGGACTAGCGGGGACCCCCTACGAGCAGTACTTC. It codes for CSASGLAGTPYEQYF.